Presented here are 21 T cell receptor beta chains from one specimen sequenced in a study of shared clonotypes between healthy human individuals. Clones were sequenced by immunoSEQ multiplex PCR, and TCRdb holds only the in-frame ones, with some missing. The repertoire holds around 600,000 clones, almost 97% seen once, with 0.045% to 0.07% in the top ten. Sequencing input: naive CD4+ T cells sorted from blood. Subset reported: CD45RA+ positively selected. These receptors came from a woman aged 25 to 39 in good health.

The chain carries TRBV7-9 and TRBJ2-1, with unresolved D. V shed 2 bases and J shed 6 bases, with 11 bases lying between them. The CDR3 runs to 14 residues. Germline V gives CDR1 SEHNR, CDR2 FQNEAQ (reference sequence). As DNA, the CDR3 is TGTGCCAGCAGCTTATCGGAGCGCGGCAATGAGCAGTTCTTC. Translating it yields CASSLSERGNEQFF. Supplemented by reference TRBV7-9 and TRBJ2-1, the full variable domain reads DTGVSQNPRHKITKRGQNVTFRCDPISEHNRLYWYRQTLGQGPEFLTYFQNEAQLEKSRLLSDRFSAERPKGSFSTLEIQRTEQGDSAMYLCASSLSERGNEQFFGPGTRLTVL.

V gene TRBV10-2 combines with J gene TRBJ1-2; 8 nucleotides align to TRBD1. CDR3 length: 18 amino acids. Germline CDR1 is WSHSY and CDR2 is SAAADI. The ends lost 6 bases at V and 4 bases at J; junction bases unmatched: 19. CDR3 region: CASRRQGRSPQDFYGYTF. CDR3 DNA sequence: TGCGCCAGCAGGAGACAGGGGAGATCCCCCCAGGACTTCTATGGCTACACCTTC.

This chain links TRBV5-6 with TRBJ2-2; TRBD1 matches at 7 bases. Germline V gene lookup returns CDR1 SGHDT and CDR2 YYEEEE. J was trimmed by 4 bases and V by 2 bases; bases with no gene match: 8. This CDR3 is 16 amino acids long. Here the CDR3 reads CASSLTGQVTTGELFF. In DNA, the CDR3 is TGTGCCAGCAGCTTAACAGGACAGGTTACCACCGGGGAGCTGTTTTTT.

The rearrangement uses TRBV30 and TRBJ2-2; D tentatively reads TRBD1 or TRBD2 (5 bases each). Between the trimmed V and J ends, which lost 2 bases and 6 bases, there was a span of 7 bases. CDR1 is GTSNPN and CDR2 is SVGIG in the germline V gene (reference sequence). This CDR3 comprises 12 residues. The CDR3 spells CAWSKGPGELFF. CDR3 nucleotides: TGTGCCTGGAGTAAGGGACCCGGGGAGCTGTTTTTT.

The rearrangement links TRBV2 to TRBJ1-5; no firm D call. Trimming removed 7 bases from V and 4 bases from J, with 17 bases in between. Germline V gene data show CDR1 as SNHLY and CDR2 as FYNNEI. This CDR3 is built from 15 residues. The CDR3 sequence is CASTGEARANQPQHF. The CDR3 nucleotides read TGTGCCAGCACTGGGGAAGCCCGGGCTAATCAGCCCCAGCATTTT.

The chain couples TRBV6-5 to TRBJ1-4, with D possibly being TRBD1 (6 bases). This CDR3 has 14 residues. Trimming took 5 bases from V and 7 from J, leaving 14 bases between them. CDR1 and CDR2 from the germline V gene are MNHEY and SVGAGI. This CDR3 is CASSQHRAGEKLFF. The CDR3 DNA is TGTGCCAGCAGTCAACACAGGGCTGGTGAAAAACTGTTTTTT.

V gene TRBV6-6 combines with J gene TRBJ1-2; 7 bases fit TRBD1. Germline V CDR1 and CDR2: MNHNY, SVGAGI (reference sequence). With 4 bases clipped from V and 8 bases from J, the junction kept 7 bases outside the gene matches. The CDR3 is made up of 13 amino acids. This chain's CDR3 is CASSSQNRGGYTF. CDR3 sequence (DNA): TGTGCCAGCAGTTCACAAAACAGGGGCGGCTACACCTTC.

V and J are TRBV7-9 and TRBJ2-2; no definite D call. V shed 3 bases and J shed 7 bases, with 6 bases lying between them. In germline, CDR1 is SEHNR, CDR2 FQNEAQ (reference sequence). CDR3 length equals 12 residues. The DNA of the CDR3 is TGTGCCAGCAGCTTTAGCTTCGGGGAGCTGTTTTTT. It codes for CASSFSFGELFF.

This CDR3 is CASSLEGGLARYEQYF. The CDR3 bases are TGCGCCAGCAGCTTGGAGGGGGGACTAGCAAGGTACGAGCAGTACTTC. The chain joins TRBV5-1 to TRBJ2-7, with 9 bases identical to TRBD2. Germline V CDR1 and CDR2: SGHRS, YFSETQ. Trimming at V came to 0 bases and at J to 4 bases, leaving 8 bases not matched to a gene. This CDR3 has 16 amino acids.

The CDR3 sequence: CASSFWYEQYF. The DNA of the CDR3 is TGTGCCAGCAGTTTTTGGTACGAGCAGTACTTC. The J gene is TRBJ2-7, the V gene TRBV28; D is ambiguous. Germline V gene lookup returns CDR1 MDHEN and CDR2 SYDVKM. The CDR3 runs 11 residues. The ends were cut back, 3 bases at V and 4 bases at J, with 4 bases in the middle.

The rearrangement links TRBV11-2 to TRBJ2-4, with unresolved D. The CDR3 runs 18 residues. The germline CDR1 and CDR2 sequences are SGHAT and FQNNGV. V was trimmed by 3 bases and J by 4 bases, leaving 22 bases between them. Here the CDR3 DNA reads TGTGCCAGCAGCTTTACAGACACCACACGGTTCGGGAAAAACATTCAGTACTTC. Translation: CASSFTDTTRFGKNIQYF.

The genes are TRBV29-1 and TRBJ2-7, with 8 bases aligning to TRBD2. The CDR3 is 15 residues long. CDR1 and CDR2 (germline): SQVTM, ANQGSEA. With 6 bases clipped from V and 2 bases from J, the junction kept 12 bases outside the gene matches. CDR3 sequence reads: CSVRVGSGVPYEQYF. The CDR3 region has the DNA TGCAGCGTCCGCGTGGGTAGCGGGGTTCCCTACGAGCAGTACTTC.

V is TRBV6-5 and J is TRBJ2-7; 12 bases agree with TRBD2. V was pared by 5 bases and J by 4 bases, with 6 bases of the junction left unmatched. The germline V gene encodes CDR1 MNHEY and CDR2 SVGAGI. CDR3 length equals 15 residues. CDR3 sequence (DNA): TGTGCCAGCAGTACCCCCGGGACTAGCGGGTACGAGCAGTACTTC. Encoded protein: CASSTPGTSGYEQYF.

This rearrangement joins TRBV18 to TRBJ1-5; TRBD1 aligns across 7 bases. The CDR3 is made up of 14 amino acids. The germline CDR1 and CDR2 sequences are KGHSH and LQKENI. J lost 3 bases, V lost 5 bases, and 4 bases had no gene match. This CDR3 reads CASSWDSFNQPQHF. CDR3 nucleotide sequence: TGTGCCAGCTCATGGGACAGTTTCAATCAGCCCCAGCATTTT.

The genes are TRBV5-5 and TRBJ2-7; 10 positions agree with TRBD1. J was trimmed by 5 bases and V by 3 bases; bases with no gene match: 5. The CDR3 length is 14 residues. Germline CDR1 and CDR2: SGHKS and YYEKEE (reference sequence). CDR3 protein: CASSSRDRGNEQYF. In DNA, the CDR3 is TGTGCCAGCAGCTCCCGGGACAGGGGCAACGAGCAGTACTTC.

V is TRBV5-1 and J is TRBJ2-3; 8 positions match TRBD2. Trimming at V came to 4 bases and at J to 2 bases, leaving 12 bases not matched to a gene. Germline V gene lookup returns CDR1 SGHRS and CDR2 YFSETQ. This CDR3 has 17 residues. The CDR3 region has the DNA TGCGCCAGCAGCCCGGGACTAGGGGAGAAGCACACAGATACGCAGTATTTT. Translated: CASSPGLGEKHTDTQYF.

V usage is TRBV9 and J usage is TRBJ1-4; 9 bases are a match to TRBD1. Germline CDR1 reads SGDLS; CDR2 reads YYNGEE. V lost 3 bases to trimming and J lost 5 bases; unmatched junction nucleotides: 5. The CDR3 runs to 15 residues. DNA of the CDR3: TGTGCCAGCAGCGGATGGACAGGGGTAAATGAAAAACTGTTTTTT. It is translated as CASSGWTGVNEKLFF.

This chain joins TRBV11-2 and TRBJ1-4, with 7 bases fitting TRBD1. Per the germline V gene, CDR1 is SGHAT and CDR2 is FQNNGV. This CDR3 region has 14 residues. The trim removed 5 bases at V and 7 bases at J, leaving 7 bases unmatched. The CDR3 DNA sequence: TGTGCCAGCAGCCTGAGGGGGCTGGGTGAAAAACTGTTTTTT. It encodes CASSLRGLGEKLFF.

The chain couples TRBV7-9 to TRBJ2-1, with 16 bases that match TRBD2. The germline gives CDR1 SEHNR, CDR2 FQNEAQ (reference sequence). Germline trimming cut 5 bases from V and 8 bases from J; bases unmatched to any gene: 6. CDR3 length equals 16 residues. Written as DNA, the CDR3 is TGTGCCAGCAGCAAACCGGGGACTAGCGGGAGGGATGAGCAGTTCTTC. This codes for CASSKPGTSGRDEQFF.

This chain connects TRBV28 to TRBJ2-2; D ambiguous. The length of the CDR3 is 13 residues. Trimming cost V 4 bases and J 4 bases, with 7 bases left between them. Germline values: CDR1 MDHEN, CDR2 SYDVKM. The CDR3 spells CASSSDGTGELFF. CDR3 bases: TGTGCCAGCAGTTCGGACGGCACCGGGGAGCTGTTTTTT.

The V gene is TRBV21-1, the J gene TRBJ2-1; TRBD2, the table's D call, lacks a check against the DNA. TRBV21-1 is a pseudogene locus. The CDR3 extends over 20 amino acids. As DNA, the CDR3 is TGTGCCAGCAGCAAAGTACGTCCACGGGAGGGCCCCCTCACTAACAATGAGCAGTTCTTC. This codes for CASSKVRPREGPLTNNEQFF.